Reported below is one T cell receptor (beta chain). Using immunoSEQ multiplex PCR, the repertoire was profiled, and TCRdb retains in-frame clones only, with some absent. The repertoire includes around 430,000 clones, about nine tenths of them detected once, and roughly 12% sits in the top ten. These data belong to a study of blood T cell repertoires in COVID-19. Study-wide background: The United States, Italy and Spain were the sources of the acute and convalescent COVID-19 samples.

The sequencing sample was made of peripheral blood. The clonotype was recovered from a woman between 45 and 60 years old with COVID-19, enrolled during active disease.

CDR3 coding DNA: TGTGCCAGCAGGGGAGCGGGGCGAGCCTACGAGCAGTACTTC. This sequence encodes CASRGAGRAYEQYF. The rearrangement uses TRBV25-1 and TRBJ2-7; 7 nucleotides align to TRBD2. The junction had 7 bases not matched to a gene; V was cut back by 6 bases and J by 2 bases. Per germline, CDR1 MGHDK and CDR2 SYGVNS. The CDR3 sequence is 14 residues long.